One sample yielded the 30 T cell receptor beta chains listed below, sequenced in a study of CD8+ T cells in alopecia areata. Stated treatment: oral pan-JAK inhibitor, 5-10 mg twice daily. Extracted from the samples, RNA was reverse transcribed into cDNA to serve as the sequencing template. Libraries were prepared by immunoSEQ multiplex PCR; TCRdb keeps only in-frame clonotypes and omits some of them. The table has 42,000 or so clones, roughly 92% seen once. The material was CD8+ T cells sorted from blood, obtained at week 24, from a patient treated with tofacitinib. These receptor sequences come from a human donor with alopecia areata.

V is TRBV10-3 and J is TRBJ2-1; 7 bases match TRBD2. This CDR3 spans 17 amino acids. Germline CDR1 is ENHRY and CDR2 is SYGVKD. After removal of 2 bases from V and 0 bases from J, the junction contained 7 bases not matched to a gene. DNA of the CDR3: TGTGCCATCAGTGAGGCGGGGCGGGGGAGCTCCTACAATGAGCAGTTCTTC. This codes for CAISEAGRGSSYNEQFF.

The chain has TRBV10-3 and TRBJ2-2, with 7 bases matching TRBD1. Per the germline V gene, CDR1 is ENHRY and CDR2 is SYGVKD. The junction had 13 bases not matched to a gene; V was cut back by 6 bases and J by 6 bases. The CDR3 has 16 residues. The DNA of the CDR3 is TGTGCCATCAGCTACACCGACAGGGTCAGCCCCGGGGAGCTGTTTTTT. As protein: CAISYTDRVSPGELFF.

This clone came up a few times. The rearrangement links TRBV28 to TRBJ2-1, with 8 nucleotides matching TRBD1. The junction had 7 bases not matched to a gene; V was cut back by 4 bases and J by 2 bases. Germline CDR1 MDHEN, CDR2 SYDVKM. The CDR3 consists of 16 residues. This CDR3 reads CASSSPDREAYNEQFF. The CDR3 region has the DNA TGTGCCAGCAGTTCTCCGGACAGGGAGGCCTACAATGAGCAGTTCTTC.

The V and J genes are TRBV27 and TRBJ1-1; D possibly corresponds to TRBD1 (5 bases). Between the trimmed V and J ends, which lost 5 bases and 4 bases, there was a span of 14 bases. Germline V gives CDR1 MNHEY, CDR2 SMNVEV (reference sequence). This CDR3 has 14 amino acids. The CDR3 nucleotides are TGTGCCAGCAGTATTGCCGGGGCCCCCACTGAAGCTTTCTTT. Translation gives CASSIAGAPTEAFF.

V is TRBV27 and J is TRBJ1-3, with TRBD1 matching 9 bases. V lost 0 bases, J lost 1 base, and 1 base stayed unmatched. Germline lookup yields CDR1 MNHEY and CDR2 SMNVEV (reference sequence). The CDR3 sequence is 16 residues long. Written as DNA, the CDR3 is TGTGCCAGCAGTTTATCCGGGACAGGGTCTGGAAACACCATATATTTT. Translation gives CASSLSGTGSGNTIYF.

The chain recombines TRBV18 with TRBJ2-1, with 8 bases that match TRBD2. The germline V gene encodes CDR1 KGHSH and CDR2 LQKENI. Germline trimming cut 0 bases from V and 5 bases from J; bases unmatched to any gene: 3. The CDR3 sequence is 15 residues long. Here the CDR3 DNA reads TGTGCCAGCTCACCACCCGGGGGGGCCAACAATGAGCAGTTCTTC. It yields the protein CASSPPGGANNEQFF.

CDR3 DNA: TGTGCCTCTAAGTGGGCAAAACCAGATACGCAGTATTTT. Translating it yields CASKWAKPDTQYF. The gene calls are TRBV30 and TRBJ2-3; D uncertain. The CDR3 contains 13 residues. Germline loops: CDR1 GTSNPN, CDR2 SVGIG (reference sequence). V lost 7 bases and J lost 4, with 15 bases in between. The full variable domain, with the rest looked up from reference TRBV30 and TRBJ2-3, is SQTIHQWPATLVQPVGSPLSLECTVEGTSNPNLYWYRQAAGRGLQLLFYSVGIGQISSEVPQNLSASRPQDRQFILSSKKLLLSDSGFYLCASKWAKPDTQYFGPGTRLTVL.

The chain is built from TRBV15 and TRBJ1-6; the D is unclear. The CDR3 is made up of 14 amino acids. V was shortened by 3 bases and J by 7 bases, with 10 bases between the two germline ends. The germline gives CDR1 LNHNV, CDR2 YYDKDF (reference sequence). The CDR3 here is CATSRGILNSPLHF. Here the CDR3 DNA reads TGTGCCACCAGCAGGGGGATCTTGAATTCACCCCTCCACTTT.

The chain uses TRBV12-5 and TRBJ2-7; perhaps TRBD2 as D (5 bases). V was trimmed by 5 bases and J by 2 bases, leaving 10 bases between them. The CDR3 runs 13 residues. Looked up from germline, CDR1 is LGHNT and CDR2 is FRNRAP. Here the CDR3 reads CASGPPGTYEQYF. CDR3 in DNA: TGTGCTAGTGGTCCCCCGGGGACCTACGAGCAGTACTTC.

J is TRBJ2-7 and V is TRBV27; D tentatively reads TRBD1 or TRBD2 (5 bases each). Trimming pared 5 bases from V and 0 bases from J, leaving 11 bases between. This CDR3 contains 14 residues. The germline gives CDR1 MNHEY, CDR2 SMNVEV (reference sequence). The CDR3: CASSPSGPSYEQYF. DNA of the CDR3: TGTGCCAGCAGTCCATCGGGGCCCTCCTACGAGCAGTACTTC.

To note about this clone: Distinct nucleotide sequences in the sample also encode this CDR3. This rearrangement joins TRBV6-5 to TRBJ2-5, with D perhaps matching TRBD2 (5 bases). The CDR3 contains 12 residues. Trimming stripped 6 bases from V and 5 bases from J, with 10 bases between. Per germline, CDR1 MNHEY and CDR2 SVGAGI. This CDR3 reads CASSPAGETQYF. The CDR3 nucleotides are TGTGCCAGCAGCCCCGCGGGCGAGACCCAGTACTTC.

The rearrangement joins TRBV4-1 to TRBJ2-5; D possibly corresponds to TRBD2 (6 bases). This CDR3 contains 15 residues. Germline V gives CDR1 MGHRA, CDR2 YSYEKL. V shed 0 bases and J shed 4 bases, with 12 bases lying between them. The chain's CDR3 is CASSQDSAGGETQYF. As DNA, the CDR3 is TGCGCCAGCAGCCAAGATTCGGCCGGGGGAGAGACCCAGTACTTC.

The chain couples TRBV6-1 to TRBJ2-5, with a weak D call TRBD1 (6 bases). This CDR3 is built from 14 residues. V was trimmed by 8 bases and J by 5 bases, leaving 18 bases between them. In germline, CDR1 is MNHNS, CDR2 SASEGT. The DNA of the CDR3 is TGTGCCAGCGGGGTTGACCCCCAGGGGGAGACCCAGTACTTC. Its protein is CASGVDPQGETQYF.

The count of this clone is one. The chain links TRBV4-3 to TRBJ2-1; no clear D. Germline V lookup: CDR1 LGHNA, CDR2 YSLEER. V was pared by 0 bases and J by 2 bases, with 11 bases between. This CDR3 region has 16 residues. CDR3 in DNA: TGCGCCAGCAGCCAAGATCGGGTGGGCGCCTACAATGAGCAGTTCTTC. This encodes CASSQDRVGAYNEQFF.

V and J are TRBV28 and TRBJ2-7; 7 bases map to TRBD1. Germline V gene sequence: CDR1 MDHEN, CDR2 SYDVKM. The CDR3 covers 14 residues. V shed 2 bases, J shed 2 bases, and the junction held 3 bases outside the gene matches. The CDR3 loop reads CASSLGDRAYEQYF. CDR3 bases: TGTGCCAGCAGTTTAGGCGACAGGGCCTACGAGCAGTACTTC.

The chain links TRBV5-6 to TRBJ1-2; D perhaps matches TRBD1 (5 bases). Germline V lookup: CDR1 SGHDT, CDR2 YYEEEE. Trimming cost V 1 base and J 8 bases, with 15 bases left between them. The CDR3 is made up of 14 amino acids. The CDR3 DNA reads TGTGCCAGCAGCTTGTCCCGGGGACCCGGAGGCTACACCTTC. Amino acids: CASSLSRGPGGYTF.

J is TRBJ2-2 and V is TRBV5-1; no reliable D call. The CDR3 length is 15 residues. V lost 6 bases and J 0 bases, leaving 12 bases between the germline ends. CDR1 is SGHRS and CDR2 is YFSETQ in the germline V gene. The CDR3 DNA reads as TGCGCCAGCACCATAGACCCGCCGAACACCGGGGAGCTGTTTTTT. Its protein product is CASTIDPPNTGELFF.

The rearrangement uses TRBV9 and TRBJ2-7, with 7 bases matching TRBD2. The CDR3 loop spans 15 amino acids. The V and J ends lost 0 bases and 2 bases, in that order; junction bases with no gene match: 5. The germline V gene has CDR1 SGDLS and CDR2 YYNGEE. The chain's CDR3 is CASSVGTAGTYEQYF. The CDR3, as DNA: TGTGCCAGCAGCGTAGGAACAGCGGGGACCTACGAGCAGTACTTC.

This chain connects TRBV29-1 to TRBJ2-2; no reliable D call. V was pared by 2 bases and J by 1 base, with 11 bases between. CDR1 SQVTM and CDR2 ANQGSEA come from the germline V gene. The CDR3 runs to 15 residues. CDR3: CSVEKATQNTGELFF. Written as DNA, the CDR3 is TGCAGCGTTGAAAAGGCGACACAGAACACCGGGGAGCTGTTTTTT.

The rearrangement links TRBV15 to TRBJ2-1; D unclear. The CDR3 consists of 12 residues. In germline, CDR1 is LNHNV, CDR2 YYDKDF (reference sequence). V was shortened by 6 bases and J by 9 bases, with 12 bases between the two germline ends. As DNA, the CDR3 is TGTGCCACCAGTTCAGCTTCGGTTGAGCAGTTCTTC. Its protein is CATSSASVEQFF.

The CDR3 bases are TGTGCCAGCAGCTCACAGAATAATGAAAAACTGTTTTTT. This sequence encodes CASSSQNNEKLFF. The chain uses TRBV7-9 and TRBJ1-4; D remains unclear. Per germline, CDR1 SEHNR and CDR2 FQNEAQ (reference sequence). The CDR3 contains 13 residues. V was cut by 4 bases and J by 4 bases, with 7 bases left in between. The full variable domain, with the rest looked up from reference TRBV7-9 and TRBJ1-4, is DTGVSQNPRHKITKRGQNVTFRCDPISEHNRLYWYRQTLGQGPEFLTYFQNEAQLEKSRLLSDRFSAERPKGSFSTLEIQRTEQGDSAMYLCASSSQNNEKLFFGSGTQLSVL.

The rearrangement joins TRBV29-1 to TRBJ2-7; 8 nucleotides match TRBD1. Germline assignment: CDR1 SQVTM and CDR2 ANQGSEA. With 4 bases clipped from V and 1 base from J, the junction kept 12 bases outside the gene matches. This CDR3 region has 16 residues. The CDR3 bases are TGCAGCGTTGCGGGGTCGACAGGGGAGCAATCCTACGAGCAGTACTTC. Its protein product is CSVAGSTGEQSYEQYF.

The chain joins TRBV30 to TRBJ1-1; no definite D call. CDR1 and CDR2 (germline): GTSNPN, SVGIG (reference sequence). Trimming pared 2 bases from V and 2 bases from J, leaving 9 bases between. This CDR3 region has 13 residues. CDR3 bases: TGTGCCTGGAGTATAACAGCTAACACTGAAGCTTTCTTT. Encoded protein: CAWSITANTEAFF.

Regarding this clone: Distinct nucleotide sequences in the sample also encode this CDR3. The chain combines TRBV28 with TRBJ1-6; D is perhaps TRBD1 (5 bases). Trimming shortened V by 7 bases and J by 10 bases, and 17 bases separated the two germline ends. CDR3 length: 14 residues. Germline lookup yields CDR1 MDHEN and CDR2 SYDVKM. The CDR3, as DNA: TGTGCCAGCACCAAGACAGTCGAGCACTCACCCCTCCACTTT. Translation gives CASTKTVEHSPLHF.

The chain carries TRBV5-6 and TRBJ1-6; TRBD1 might be the D (6 bases). Trimming cost V 4 bases and J 3 bases, with 14 bases left between them. Germline V gene data show CDR1 as SGHDT and CDR2 as YYEEEE. The CDR3 has 16 amino acids. CDR3 bases: TGTGCCAGCAGCCTATCAACAGGGATCTATAATTCACCCCTCCACTTT. Translating gives CASSLSTGIYNSPLHF.

V is TRBV29-1 and J is TRBJ2-7; perhaps D is TRBD1 or TRBD2 (5 bases each). Germline loops: CDR1 SQVTM, CDR2 ANQGSEA. V was clipped by 0 bases and J by 3 bases, with 18 bases between them. The length of the CDR3 is 16 residues. The CDR3 coding sequence is TGCAGCGTTGAAGAGGCTAGCCAGGGCGGAGACTACGAGCAGTACTTC. Its translation: CSVEEASQGGDYEQYF.

The chain combines TRBV29-1 with TRBJ2-1, with D perhaps assigned TRBD1 or TRBD2 (5 bases each). This CDR3 comprises 14 residues. Per germline, CDR1 SQVTM and CDR2 ANQGSEA. Trimming cost V 6 bases and J 10 bases, with 22 bases left between them. CDR3 amino acids: CSVSGATAALEQFF. The CDR3 nucleotides are TGCAGCGTCTCCGGCGCGACAGCGGCGTTAGAGCAGTTCTTC.

This clone was counted once. This rearrangement joins TRBV4-1 to TRBJ2-7; D remains ambiguous. Trimming pared 3 bases from V and 2 bases from J, leaving 5 bases between. The CDR3 is 12 residues long. Looked up from germline, CDR1 is MGHRA and CDR2 is YSYEKL. The CDR3 nucleotides are TGCGCCAGCAGCCATCTCGCCTACGAGCAGTACTTC. It codes for CASSHLAYEQYF.

This clone counts as medium-sized. A junction end diverges from the germline sequence, so it may reflect a read error. The V call is TRBV19, the J call TRBJ2-1; no clear D gene. The CDR3 spans 14 residues. Germline V gene sequence: CDR1 LNHDA, CDR2 SQIVND (reference sequence). In nucleotides, the CDR3 is TGTGCCAGTAGTATAGGTGCCCTAGGGAATGAACAGTTCTTC. Its protein product is CASSIGALGNEQFF.

This clone was seen once. This rearrangement joins TRBV7-6 to TRBJ2-4, with D possibly matching TRBD1 (6 bases). CDR1 SGHVS and CDR2 FNYEAQ come from the germline V gene. The V end was cut by 1 base, the J end by 7 bases, with 11 bases between. This CDR3 spans 14 amino acids. The CDR3 DNA is TGTGCCAGCAGCTTAGGGACAGCCATGAACATTCAGTACTTC. Amino acids: CASSLGTAMNIQYF.